A single sample gave rise to the 24 T cell receptor beta chains below, sequenced in a study of T cell repertoires in cytomegalovirus infection. TCRdb reprocessed the reads via MiXCR and lists one record per CDR3 protein. The sample carries some 680,000 distinct CDR3 sequences, approximately 34% recorded once. Sequenced material: PBMCs. The receptors were sampled from a human donor in good health (CMV status not recorded). Some clones in this sample may be carry-over from other donors' samples.

This clonotype was counted only a few times. The rearrangement joins TRBV4-1 to TRBJ2-2; D remains unclear. There are 16 residues in the CDR3. The V and J ends lost 4 bases and 1 base respectively, with 13 bases between them. Germline V gene sequence: CDR1 MGHRA, CDR2 YSYEKL. The CDR3 here is CASSLVVQLNTGELFF. The CDR3 DNA sequence: TGCGCCAGCAGCCTAGTCGTACAGTTGAACACCGGGGAGCTGTTTTTT.

V gene TRBV12-3 or TRBV12-4 combines with J gene TRBJ1-1; tentative D call: TRBD1 (5 bases). V dropped 10 bases and J dropped 5 bases, with 20 bases sitting between them. The CDR3 sequence is 14 residues long. The CDR3 DNA reads as TGTGCCACCGGGGCAGGGCGAATCAATACTGAAGCTTTCTTT. It yields the protein CATGAGRINTEAFF.

This clonotype came up many times. The J gene is TRBJ1-1, the V gene TRBV12-3 or TRBV12-4; D unclear. The CDR3 spans 13 residues. V was trimmed by 5 bases and J by 3 bases, leaving 10 bases between them. CDR3 amino acids: CASSQRRDTEAFF. CDR3 coding DNA: TGTGCCAGCAGTCAGCGTAGAGACACTGAAGCTTTCTTT.

The chain links TRBV5-1 to TRBJ2-5; D possibly uses TRBD1 or TRBD2 (5 bases each). Germline V gene sequence: CDR1 SGHRS, CDR2 YFSETQ. This CDR3 contains 14 residues. V was pared by 4 bases and J by 2 bases, with 12 bases between. For the CDR3, the DNA is TGCGCCAGCAGCGGGGGACGGACACAAGAGACCCAGTACTTC. Its protein is CASSGGRTQETQYF.

Only one count was recorded for this clonotype. One end of the junction does not line up with germline, which may come from a read error. The chain is built from TRBV7-6 and TRBJ2-7; D is perhaps TRBD2 (6 bases). This CDR3 contains 15 residues. Germline assignment: CDR1 SGHVS and CDR2 FNYEAQ. The CDR3 loop reads CASSESGLVYGEKYF. The CDR3 bases are TGTGCCAGCAGCGAGTCGGGACTGGTTTACGGCGAGAAGTACTTC.

Concerning this clonotype itself: The junction differs from germline at one of its ends, possibly a read error. The chain couples TRBV7-2 to TRBJ2-2, with 8 bases that match TRBD1. CDR1 is SGHTA and CDR2 is FQGNSA in the germline V gene. The CDR3 loop spans 17 amino acids. This chain's CDR3 is CARSFLGTGGTTGELFF. CDR3 DNA: TGTGCCAGAAGCTTTTTAGGGACAGGAGGTACCACCGGGGAGCTGTTTTTT.

In its sample, this clonotype was seen many times. The chain uses TRBV12-3 or TRBV12-4 and TRBJ2-1; 14 positions agree with TRBD2. V was clipped by 6 bases and J by 15 bases; unmatched bases: 10. The CDR3 is made up of 14 amino acids. CDR3 region: CASSSGTSGGSRFF. As DNA, the CDR3 is TGTGCCAGCAGCTCCGGGACTAGCGGGGGAAGTCGGTTCTTC.

The chain is built from TRBV5-5 and TRBJ2-1; TRBD1 matches at 7 bases. Trimming took 2 bases from V and 15 from J; bases not matched to a gene: 5. The CDR3 spans 11 residues. CDR1 SGHKS and CDR2 YYEKEE come from the germline V gene (reference sequence). The CDR3 sequence: CASSFLGQLFF. The CDR3 DNA sequence: TGTGCCAGCAGCTTCCTGGGACAGTTGTTCTTC.

A few counts support this clonotype. This rearrangement joins TRBV6-8 to TRBJ2-5; TRBD2 matches 7 bases. Germline trimming cut 0 bases from V and 5 bases from J; bases unmatched to any gene: 9. The CDR3 contains 16 residues. CDR1 MNHGY and CDR2 SAAAGT come from the germline V gene. The CDR3 loop reads CASSYSLGLGGETQYF. The CDR3 DNA reads as TGTGCCAGCAGTTACTCCCTCGGGTTGGGGGGGGAGACCCAGTACTTC.

V usage is TRBV28 and J usage is TRBJ2-7; D may match TRBD1 or TRBD2 (5 bases each). The CDR3 is 14 residues long. The germline V and J ends were trimmed by 7 bases and 0 bases, with 13 bases remaining between them. Germline CDR1 and CDR2: MDHEN and SYDVKM. The CDR3 is CASKGTASSYEQYF. The DNA of the CDR3 is TGTGCCAGCAAGGGGACGGCTAGCTCCTACGAGCAGTACTTC.

This clonotype has a count of ten or more. The chain has TRBV7-6 and TRBJ2-1; perhaps TRBD2 as D (5 bases). The CDR3 spans 15 residues. V was clipped by 1 base and J by 10 bases, with 17 bases between them. Germline V gene sequence: CDR1 SGHVS, CDR2 FNYEAQ. The CDR3 region is CASSLGPLPRGEQFF. The CDR3 DNA reads as TGTGCCAGCAGCTTAGGCCCACTGCCGCGAGGGGAGCAGTTCTTC.

This chain links TRBV29-1 with TRBJ1-1; D gene ambiguous. V was trimmed by 6 bases and J by 0 bases, leaving 14 bases between them. This CDR3 contains 14 residues. Germline CDR1 SQVTM, CDR2 ANQGSEA. This CDR3 is CSVVVAEMNTEAFF. The CDR3 DNA sequence: TGCAGCGTAGTAGTTGCGGAAATGAACACTGAAGCTTTCTTT.

In its sample, this clonotype was seen a few times. The rearrangement joins TRBV12-3 or TRBV12-4 to TRBJ2-2; weak D call: TRBD1 (5 bases). Trimming removed 3 bases from V and 4 bases from J, with 9 bases in between. The CDR3 runs 14 residues. CDR3 amino acids: CASSFGQATGELFF. The CDR3 region has the DNA TGTGCCAGCAGTTTTGGACAAGCCACCGGGGAGCTGTTTTTT.

In this sample, this clonotype turned up a few times. The rearrangement uses TRBV19 and TRBJ2-7; D gene unclear. CDR1 is LNHDA and CDR2 is SQIVND in the germline V gene (reference sequence). V lost 1 base and J 0 bases, leaving 10 bases between the germline ends. This CDR3 region has 15 residues. The CDR3 sequence: CASSIAAGISYEQYF. The CDR3 DNA sequence: TGTGCCAGTAGTATAGCGGCAGGAATCTCCTACGAGCAGTACTTC.

The chain recombines TRBV2 with TRBJ2-1, with D uncertain. This CDR3 has 14 residues. V was cut by 6 bases and J by 6 bases, with 15 bases left in between. The V gene's germline CDR1 is SNHLY and CDR2 FYNNEI. Here the CDR3 reads CASSAFRSINEQFF. The CDR3 nucleotides read TGTGCCAGCAGCGCTTTCAGGTCCATCAATGAGCAGTTCTTC.

The chain couples TRBV28 to TRBJ1-1; 7 nucleotides match TRBD1. Germline V gives CDR1 MDHEN, CDR2 SYDVKM. The CDR3 length is 16 residues. Trimming at V came to 2 bases and at J to 0 bases, leaving 6 bases not matched to a gene. CDR3 coding DNA: TGTGCCAGCAGTTTAATGAGGGGGCTTATGAACACTGAAGCTTTCTTT. This codes for CASSLMRGLMNTEAFF.

This clonotype was detected only a few times. V usage is TRBV27 and J usage is TRBJ1-1; no reliable D call. V gave up 5 bases and J gave up 4 bases, with 17 bases separating them. The CDR3 has 15 residues. Germline V gives CDR1 MNHEY, CDR2 SMNVEV (reference sequence). CDR3 residues: CASSPRTVVSTEAFF. The CDR3 nucleotides are TGTGCCAGCAGTCCCCGTACTGTCGTGAGCACTGAAGCTTTCTTT.

The V call is TRBV9, the J call TRBJ2-1; 7 nucleotides align to TRBD2. After removal of 3 bases from V and 4 bases from J, the junction contained 7 bases not matched to a gene. CDR3 length: 15 residues. Germline CDR1 and CDR2: SGDLS and YYNGEE. CDR3 nucleotide sequence: TGTGCCAGCAGCGAAGCTAGCGGCGGTTACAATGAGCAGTTCTTC. It encodes CASSEASGGYNEQFF.

This clonotype was counted at least ten times. This rearrangement joins TRBV6-1 to TRBJ2-4; TRBD2 matches at 8 bases. The CDR3 is made up of 16 amino acids. V gave up 0 bases and J gave up 6 bases; unmatched junction bases: 7. Germline V lookup: CDR1 MNHNS, CDR2 SASEGT. In DNA form, the CDR3 reads TGTGCCAGCAGTGAAGCGCCTAGCGGGCCCCCAAACATTCAGTACTTC. This translates into CASSEAPSGPPNIQYF.

Of note for this clonotype: The junction differs from germline at one of its ends, possibly a read error. This rearrangement joins TRBV7-3 to TRBJ2-7, with 7 bases fitting TRBD2. This CDR3 is built from 15 residues. The germline gives CDR1 SGHTA, CDR2 FQGTGA. In DNA, the CDR3 is TGTACCAGCAGCCAGACCACAGCGGGATCAGAGGAGCAGTACTTC. Amino acids: CTSSQTTAGSEEQYF.

This rearrangement joins TRBV5-1 to TRBJ1-1; D remains unclear. Trimming stripped 0 bases from V and 7 bases from J, with 16 bases between. The CDR3 extends over 15 amino acids. Germline values: CDR1 SGHRS, CDR2 YFSETQ. As DNA, the CDR3 is TGCGCCAGCAGCTTGGGCAGGAGTCTTGTAAATGAAGCTTTCTTT. It specifies CASSLGRSLVNEAFF.

This chain links TRBV20-1 with TRBJ1-1; D ambiguous. The CDR3 loop spans 12 amino acids. From germline, CDR1 is DFQATT and CDR2 SNEGSKA (reference sequence). CDR3 DNA: TGCAGCCCGGACGGGCCTAACACTGAAGCTTTCTTT. Protein product: CSPDGPNTEAFF.

V is TRBV7-8 and J is TRBJ2-3, with a tentative D call TRBD1 (6 bases). Germline V gives CDR1 SGHVS, CDR2 FQNEAQ. The V end lost 4 bases, the J end lost 2 bases, and 25 bases lay between the germline ends. This CDR3 is 19 amino acids long. The CDR3 here is CASSYPRDIPLDHTDTQYF. Here the CDR3 DNA reads TGTGCCAGCAGCTATCCCCGGGACATACCTTTAGACCACACAGATACGCAGTATTTT.

The chain has TRBV19 and TRBJ2-7; 8 nucleotides align to TRBD1. After removal of 5 bases from V and 4 bases from J, the junction contained 19 bases not matched to a gene. Germline V gene data show CDR1 as LNHDA and CDR2 as SQIVND (reference sequence). The CDR3 sequence is 18 residues long. As DNA, the CDR3 is TGTGCCAGTAGTCCCGGGCCGGACAGGGAAAAGTATTGGTACGAGCAGTACTTC. It is translated as CASSPGPDREKYWYEQYF.